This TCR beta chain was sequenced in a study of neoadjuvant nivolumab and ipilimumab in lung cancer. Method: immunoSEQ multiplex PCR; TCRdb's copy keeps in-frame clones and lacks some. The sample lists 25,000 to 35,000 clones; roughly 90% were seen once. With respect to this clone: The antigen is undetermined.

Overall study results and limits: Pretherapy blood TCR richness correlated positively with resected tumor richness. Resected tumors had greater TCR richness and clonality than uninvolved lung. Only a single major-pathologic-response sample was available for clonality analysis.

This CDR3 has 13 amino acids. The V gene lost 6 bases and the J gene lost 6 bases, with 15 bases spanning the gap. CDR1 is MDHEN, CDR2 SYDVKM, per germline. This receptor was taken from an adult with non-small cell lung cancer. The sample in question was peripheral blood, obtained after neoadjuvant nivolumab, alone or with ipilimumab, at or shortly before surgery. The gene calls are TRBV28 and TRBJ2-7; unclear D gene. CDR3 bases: TGTGCCAGCAGCCGAGCAGGCGTGGGCGAGCAGTACTTC. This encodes CASSRAGVGEQYF.